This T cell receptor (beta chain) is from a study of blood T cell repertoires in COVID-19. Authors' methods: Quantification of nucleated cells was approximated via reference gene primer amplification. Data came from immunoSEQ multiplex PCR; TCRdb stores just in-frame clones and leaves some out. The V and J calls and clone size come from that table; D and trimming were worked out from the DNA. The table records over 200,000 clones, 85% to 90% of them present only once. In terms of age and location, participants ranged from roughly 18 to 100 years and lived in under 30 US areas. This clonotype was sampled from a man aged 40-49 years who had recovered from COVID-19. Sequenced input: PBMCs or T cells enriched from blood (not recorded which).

The CDR3 loop is CASSRTPNTEAFF. CDR3 nucleotides: TGTGCCAGCAGTCGGACACCGAACACTGAAGCTTTCTTT. V gene TRBV7-3 combines with J gene TRBJ1-1; the D gene is possibly TRBD1 (5 bases). The CDR3 sequence is 13 residues long. Per the germline V gene, CDR1 is SGHTA and CDR2 is FQGTGA. The V end was cut by 6 bases, the J end by 1 base, with 9 bases between.